This entry concerns a single T cell receptor (beta chain). Its antigen is as yet unknown. A much bigger clone sits one base away, suggesting this may be a read error. The data belong to a study of T cells in Graves' hyperthyroidism and ophthalmopathy. Findings and caveats of the study: With a median lead of 6.5 months before onset, the model predicted ophthalmopathy.

Absent ophthalmopathy progression within 18 months defined stable Graves' hyperthyroidism. Each diagnosis drew on symptoms, thyroxine, TRAb, thyroid ultrasound and orbital computed tomography findings. The PBMCs were sourced from fresh peripheral blood (approximately 9 ml). TCR beta CDR3 region amplification was performed from RNA transcripts. RT-PCR in the first round (using the HTBI primer set) targeted the TCR CDR3. TCRdb re-called the multiplex PCR reads with MiXCR, one entry per CDR3 protein. The sample lists some 550,000 distinct CDR3 sequences, less than 25% occurring once. Germline V gene lookup returns CDR1 SGHAT and CDR2 FQNNGV. The CDR3 has 14 residues.

V is TRBV11-2 and J is TRBJ2-5; the D is unclear. This receptor was identified in a man between 18 and 29 years old with Graves' hyperthyroidism. The sample taken for sequencing was blood. The chain's CDR3 is CASSFRAPQETKYF. CDR3 DNA sequence: TGTGCCAGCAGCTTCCGGGCCCCACAAGAGACCAAGTACTTC.